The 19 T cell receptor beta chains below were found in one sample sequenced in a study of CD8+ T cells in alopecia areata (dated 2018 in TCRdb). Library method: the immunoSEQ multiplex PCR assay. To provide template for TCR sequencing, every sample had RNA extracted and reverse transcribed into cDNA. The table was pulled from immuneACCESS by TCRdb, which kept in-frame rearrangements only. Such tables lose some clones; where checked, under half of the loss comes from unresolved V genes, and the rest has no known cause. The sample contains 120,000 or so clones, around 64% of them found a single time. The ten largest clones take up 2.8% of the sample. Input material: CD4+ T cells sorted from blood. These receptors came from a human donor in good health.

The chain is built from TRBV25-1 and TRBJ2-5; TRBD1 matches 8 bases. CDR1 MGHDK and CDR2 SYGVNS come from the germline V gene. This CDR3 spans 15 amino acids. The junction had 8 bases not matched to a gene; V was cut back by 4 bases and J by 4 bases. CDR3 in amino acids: CASSASRGLGETQYF. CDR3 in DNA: TGTGCCAGCAGTGCTAGCAGGGGGCTGGGAGAGACCCAGTACTTC.

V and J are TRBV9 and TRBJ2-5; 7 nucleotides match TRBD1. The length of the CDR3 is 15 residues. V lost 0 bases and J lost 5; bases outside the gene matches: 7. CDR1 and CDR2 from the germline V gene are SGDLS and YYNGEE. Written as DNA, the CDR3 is TGTGCCAGCAGCGTAGCACGACAGGGCCGCGAGACCCAGTACTTC. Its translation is CASSVARQGRETQYF.

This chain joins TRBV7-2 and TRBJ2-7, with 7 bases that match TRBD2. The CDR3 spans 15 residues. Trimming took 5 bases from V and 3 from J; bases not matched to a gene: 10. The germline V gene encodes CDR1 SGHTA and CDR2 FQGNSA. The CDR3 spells CASSPSGTTDYEQYF. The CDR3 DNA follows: TGTGCCAGCAGCCCCTCCGGGACTACTGACTACGAGCAGTACTTC.

The CDR3: CASTGQAGAEAFF. The CDR3 DNA reads as TGTGCCAGCACGGGACAGGCAGGGGCTGAAGCTTTCTTT. The chain combines TRBV2 with TRBJ1-1, with TRBD1 identical over 8 bases. V gave up 7 bases and J gave up 6 bases; unmatched junction bases: 7. The CDR3 is 13 residues long. Germline V gives CDR1 SNHLY, CDR2 FYNNEI. Complete variable domain (other parts from reference TRBV2 and TRBJ1-1): EPEVTQTPSHQVTQMGQEVILRCVPISNHLYFYWYRQILGQKVEFLVSFYNNEISEKSEIFDDQFSVERPDGSNFTLKIRSTKLEDSAMYFCASTGQAGAEAFFGQGTRLTVV.

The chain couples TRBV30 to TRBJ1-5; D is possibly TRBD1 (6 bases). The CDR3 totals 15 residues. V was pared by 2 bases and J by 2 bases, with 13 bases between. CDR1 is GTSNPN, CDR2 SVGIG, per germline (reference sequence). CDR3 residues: CAWSSSPGGNQPQHF. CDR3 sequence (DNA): TGTGCCTGGAGTTCCTCTCCAGGGGGCAATCAGCCCCAGCATTTT.

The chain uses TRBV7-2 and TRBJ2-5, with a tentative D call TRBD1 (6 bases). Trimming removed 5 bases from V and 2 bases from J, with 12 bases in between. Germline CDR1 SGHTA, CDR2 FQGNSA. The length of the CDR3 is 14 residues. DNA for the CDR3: TGTGCCAGCAGCCGCTCGAGGGGGCAAGAGACCCAGTACTTC. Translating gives CASSRSRGQETQYF.

In DNA, the CDR3 is TGTGCCAGCAGCCAAGAGGGGACAGCTAATCAGCCCCAGCATTTT. Its protein product is CASSQEGTANQPQHF. The genes are TRBV4-2 and TRBJ1-5; 7 positions match TRBD1. Germline loops: CDR1 LGHNA, CDR2 YNFKEQ. This CDR3 is 15 amino acids long. Trimming removed 0 bases from V and 4 bases from J; junction bases left unmatched: 3.

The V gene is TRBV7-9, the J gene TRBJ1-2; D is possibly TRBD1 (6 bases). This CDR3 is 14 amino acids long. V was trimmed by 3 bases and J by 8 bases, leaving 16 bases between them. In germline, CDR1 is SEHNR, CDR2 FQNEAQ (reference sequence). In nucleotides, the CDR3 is TGTGCCAGCAGCTTCGGGGGGCGGCCCGCCGGCTACACCTTC. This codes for CASSFGGRPAGYTF.

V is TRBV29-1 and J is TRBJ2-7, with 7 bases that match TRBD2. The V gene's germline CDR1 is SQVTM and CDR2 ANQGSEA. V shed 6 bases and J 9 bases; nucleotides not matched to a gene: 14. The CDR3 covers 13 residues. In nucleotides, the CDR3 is TGCAGCGTGGCCCTCGGGACTATGGTCGCGCAGTACTTC. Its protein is CSVALGTMVAQYF.

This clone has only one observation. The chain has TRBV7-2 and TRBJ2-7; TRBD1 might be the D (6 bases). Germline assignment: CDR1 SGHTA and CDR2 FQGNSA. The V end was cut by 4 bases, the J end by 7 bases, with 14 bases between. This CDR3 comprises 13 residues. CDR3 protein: CASSSAGAKEQYF. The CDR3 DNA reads TGTGCCAGCAGCTCAGCAGGGGCCAAGGAGCAGTACTTC.

In DNA form, the CDR3 reads TGTGCCAGCAGCCCCTCGACTCAGGGTAAAAACATTCAGTACTTC. It translates to CASSPSTQGKNIQYF. The J gene is TRBJ2-4, the V gene TRBV11-1; tentatively, D is TRBD1 (5 bases). This CDR3 is built from 15 residues. CDR1 and CDR2 from the germline V gene are SGHAT and FQDESV (reference sequence). V dropped 5 bases and J dropped 4 bases, with 15 bases sitting between them.

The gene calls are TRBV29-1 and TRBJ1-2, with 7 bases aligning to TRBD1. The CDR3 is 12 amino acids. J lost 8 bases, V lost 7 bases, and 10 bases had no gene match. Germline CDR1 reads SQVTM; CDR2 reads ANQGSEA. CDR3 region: CSALTGKAGYTF. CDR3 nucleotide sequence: TGCAGCGCCCTGACAGGGAAGGCGGGCTACACCTTC.

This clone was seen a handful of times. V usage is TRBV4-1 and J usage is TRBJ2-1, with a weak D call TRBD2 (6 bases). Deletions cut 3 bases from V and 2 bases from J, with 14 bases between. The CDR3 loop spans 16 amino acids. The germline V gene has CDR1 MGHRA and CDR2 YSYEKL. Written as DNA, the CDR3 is TGCGCCAGCAGCCACCAGGCCAGGGAGGCCTACAATGAGCAGTTCTTC. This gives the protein CASSHQAREAYNEQFF.

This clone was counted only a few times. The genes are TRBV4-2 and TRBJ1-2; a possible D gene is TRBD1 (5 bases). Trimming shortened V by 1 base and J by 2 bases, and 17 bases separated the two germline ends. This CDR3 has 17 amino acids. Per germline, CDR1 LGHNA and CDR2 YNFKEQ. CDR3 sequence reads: CASSQGANRRGNYGYTF. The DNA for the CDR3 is TGTGCCAGCAGCCAAGGGGCGAACAGGAGGGGAAACTATGGCTACACCTTC.

For the CDR3, the DNA is TGCAGCGTCCGTGAGGCAGCCGAGACCCAGTACTTC. Translation: CSVREAAETQYF. This rearrangement joins TRBV29-1 to TRBJ2-5; D unresolved. Trimming stripped 6 bases from V and 5 bases from J, with 13 bases between. The germline V gene has CDR1 SQVTM and CDR2 ANQGSEA. The CDR3 is 12 amino acids.

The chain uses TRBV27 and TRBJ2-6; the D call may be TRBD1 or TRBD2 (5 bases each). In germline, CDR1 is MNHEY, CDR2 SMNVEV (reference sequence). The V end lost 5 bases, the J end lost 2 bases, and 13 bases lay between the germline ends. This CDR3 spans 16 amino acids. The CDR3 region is CASSPPWGTGANVLTF. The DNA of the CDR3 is TGTGCCAGCAGTCCGCCCTGGGGGACTGGGGCCAACGTCCTGACTTTC.

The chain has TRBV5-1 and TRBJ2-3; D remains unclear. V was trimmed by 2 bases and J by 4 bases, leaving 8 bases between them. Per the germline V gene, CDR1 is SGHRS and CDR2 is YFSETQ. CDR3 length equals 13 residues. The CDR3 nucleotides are TGCGCCAGCAGCTTAACCGTTCCAGATACGCAGTATTTT. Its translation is CASSLTVPDTQYF.

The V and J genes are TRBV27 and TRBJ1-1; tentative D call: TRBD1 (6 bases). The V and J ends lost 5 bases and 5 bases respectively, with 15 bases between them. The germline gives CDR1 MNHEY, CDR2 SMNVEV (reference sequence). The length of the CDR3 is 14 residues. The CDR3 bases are TGTGCCAGCAGTGACAGGACACGTGCGACTGAAGCTTTCTTT. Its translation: CASSDRTRATEAFF.

As DNA, the CDR3 is TGTGCCAGCAGCTTGGGAACAGGGCGATCGGAAGAGACCCAGTACTTC. The encoded protein is CASSLGTGRSEETQYF. The chain has TRBV5-6 and TRBJ2-5, with D possibly TRBD1 on 6 matching bases. The germline V gene encodes CDR1 SGHDT and CDR2 YYEEEE. This CDR3 comprises 16 residues. Trimming removed 0 bases from V and 3 bases from J, with 15 bases in between.